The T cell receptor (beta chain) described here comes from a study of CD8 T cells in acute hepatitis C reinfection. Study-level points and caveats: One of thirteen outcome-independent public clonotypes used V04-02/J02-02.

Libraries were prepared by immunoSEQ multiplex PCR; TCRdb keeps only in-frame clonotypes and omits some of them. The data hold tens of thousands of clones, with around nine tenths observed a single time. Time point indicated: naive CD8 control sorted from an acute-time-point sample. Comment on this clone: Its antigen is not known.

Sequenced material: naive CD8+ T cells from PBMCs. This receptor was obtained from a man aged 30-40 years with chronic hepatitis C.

The DNA for the CDR3 is TGTGCCTGGAGTGATCTTGTGGACAATGAGCAGTTCTTC. Its protein is CAWSDLVDNEQFF. The chain has TRBV30 and TRBJ2-1; D not resolved. This CDR3 spans 13 amino acids. Germline V gene data show CDR1 as GTSNPN and CDR2 as SVGIG (reference sequence). The V end lost 1 base, the J end lost 5 bases, and 9 bases lay between the germline ends.